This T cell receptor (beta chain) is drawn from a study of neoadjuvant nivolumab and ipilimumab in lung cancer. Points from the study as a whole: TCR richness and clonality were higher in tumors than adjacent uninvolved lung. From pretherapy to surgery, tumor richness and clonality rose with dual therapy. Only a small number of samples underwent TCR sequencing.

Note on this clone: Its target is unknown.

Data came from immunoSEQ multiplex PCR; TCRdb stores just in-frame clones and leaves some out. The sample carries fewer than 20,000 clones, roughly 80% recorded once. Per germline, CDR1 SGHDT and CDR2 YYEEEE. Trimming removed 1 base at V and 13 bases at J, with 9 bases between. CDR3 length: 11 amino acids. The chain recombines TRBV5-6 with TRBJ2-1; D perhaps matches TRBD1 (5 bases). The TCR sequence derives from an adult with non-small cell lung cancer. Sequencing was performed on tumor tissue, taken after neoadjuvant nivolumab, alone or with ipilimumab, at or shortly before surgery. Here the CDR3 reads CASSLKGPQFF. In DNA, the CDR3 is TGTGCCAGCAGCTTGAAGGGGCCCCAGTTCTTC.